Below, 20 T cell receptor beta chains from the same sample are listed, as sequenced in a study of blood T cells in healthy people across ages. The authors ran a second PCR of roughly 6 to 11 cycles using a sample-barcoded 5' primer and a J-beta primer mix. MiXCR, applied by TCRdb to the 5' RACE reads, yields one record per CDR3 protein. Of approximately 900,000 distinct CDR3 sequences in the sample, 29% were seen once. These same records also appear under a second study, on T cells of mothers and their children.

Sequenced: blood. These receptors were collected from a woman between 40 and 55 years old in good health.

This clonotype was seen repeatedly, ten times or more. V and J are TRBV9 and TRBJ2-7; no clear D. Trimming removed 4 bases from V and 2 bases from J, with 10 bases in between. CDR3 length: 13 amino acids. Germline lookup yields CDR1 SGDLS and CDR2 YYNGEE. The CDR3 bases are TGTGCCAGCAGCCCTCTCGGCACCTACGAGCAGTACTTC. It specifies CASSPLGTYEQYF. Combining the CDR3 with reference TRBV9 and TRBJ2-7 gives the whole variable domain DSGVTQTPKHLITATGQRVTLRCSPRSGDLSVYWYQQSLDQGLQFLIQYYNGEERAKGNILERFSAQQFPDLHSELNLSSLELGDSALYFCASSPLGTYEQYFGPGTRLTVT.

The J gene is TRBJ1-1, the V gene TRBV6-4; D might be TRBD1 (6 bases). The V and J ends lost 3 bases and 5 bases respectively, with 13 bases between them. The CDR3 runs to 14 residues. The germline V gene encodes CDR1 MRHNA and CDR2 SNTAGT. The CDR3: CASSEKGEGTEAFF. CDR3 sequence (DNA): TGTGCCAGCAGTGAGAAGGGGGAGGGGACTGAAGCTTTCTTT.

This clonotype has more than one count but fewer than ten. This chain joins TRBV24-1 and TRBJ1-1; no clear D gene. V was shortened by 3 bases and J by 9 bases, with 16 bases between the two germline ends. Looked up from germline, CDR1 is KGHDR and CDR2 is SFDVKD. The CDR3 is made up of 14 amino acids. The CDR3 sequence: CATSDRFVGSKAFF. Written as DNA, the CDR3 is TGTGCCACCAGTGATCGATTCGTGGGGAGTAAAGCTTTCTTT.

This clonotype was seen a handful of times. A much larger clone lies one base from this, so it may be a read error. The chain couples TRBV7-2 to TRBJ2-7; 7 positions match TRBD1. The CDR3 spans 15 residues. Germline lookup yields CDR1 SGHTA and CDR2 FQGNSA. CDR3 sequence (DNA): TGTGCCAGCAGCTTCCGGGGACAGCGCTCCCACGAGCAGTACTTC. It encodes CASSFRGQRSHEQYF.

This chain connects TRBV29-1 to TRBJ2-2; D is undetermined. The CDR3 contains 14 residues. V gave up 4 bases and J gave up 1 base, with 10 bases separating them. Germline CDR1 is SQVTM and CDR2 is ANQGSEA. CDR3 residues: CSVGNRLNTGELFF. The DNA of the CDR3 is TGCAGCGTTGGGAACCGGTTGAACACCGGGGAGCTGTTTTTT.

The rearrangement links TRBV25-1 to TRBJ1-2, with TRBD1 matching over 9 bases. Trimming removed 5 bases from V and 6 bases from J; junction bases left unmatched: 16. The CDR3 spans 17 residues. Germline assignment: CDR1 MGHDK and CDR2 SYGVNS. The CDR3 is CASSTKGSWDRVNGYTF. The CDR3 DNA is TGTGCCAGCAGTACCAAGGGGTCGTGGGACAGGGTCAATGGCTACACCTTC.

The chain is built from TRBV20-1 and TRBJ1-2, with D tentatively TRBD1 (5 bases). The CDR3 is 14 amino acids. Germline CDR1 is DFQATT and CDR2 is SNEGSKA (reference sequence). Trimming shortened V by 4 bases and J by 7 bases, and 19 bases separated the two germline ends. The CDR3 sequence is CSATSGTPERGYTF. In DNA form, the CDR3 reads TGCAGTGCTACTTCTGGGACTCCGGAGCGTGGCTACACCTTC.

The chain uses TRBV7-2 and TRBJ2-2; D may match TRBD1 or TRBD2 (5 bases each). Looked up from germline, CDR1 is SGHTA and CDR2 is FQGNSA. V lost 4 bases, J lost 6 bases, and 15 bases lay in between. The CDR3 has 15 residues. CDR3 coding DNA: TGTGCCAGCAGCTGGGCCGGGGCGCGCGCCGGGGAGCTGTTTTTT. Protein: CASSWAGARAGELFF.

This chain links TRBV6-5 with TRBJ2-1; maybe TRBD2 (5 bases). The V end lost 5 bases, the J end lost 8 bases, and 22 bases lay between the germline ends. Germline-derived CDR1 and CDR2 are MNHEY and SVGAGI. This CDR3 contains 16 residues. The CDR3 spells CASSPGGQRPRDEQFF. The CDR3 bases are TGTGCCAGCAGTCCGGGCGGGCAGAGACCTAGGGATGAGCAGTTCTTC.

The chain combines TRBV14 with TRBJ2-3, with 7 bases that match TRBD2. This CDR3 comprises 16 residues. The V gene's germline CDR1 is SGHDN and CDR2 FVKESK. After removal of 8 bases from V and 1 base from J, the junction contained 12 bases not matched to a gene. CDR3 residues: CASRDWRESGTDTQYF. Here the CDR3 DNA reads TGTGCCAGCCGAGACTGGCGGGAGAGTGGCACAGATACGCAGTATTTT.

This clonotype has a handful of counts. The gene calls are TRBV5-1 and TRBJ2-1; no firm D call. In germline, CDR1 is SGHRS, CDR2 YFSETQ. This CDR3 has 14 amino acids. With 1 base removed from V and 1 base from J, the gap between germline ends came to 6 bases. In nucleotides, the CDR3 is TGCGCCAGCAGCTTGTTCCAATCCTACAATGAGCAGTTCTTC. This gives the protein CASSLFQSYNEQFF.

The chain carries TRBV12-3 or TRBV12-4 and TRBJ2-2, with 8 bases matching TRBD1. The junction had 7 bases not matched to a gene; V was cut back by 5 bases and J by 5 bases. The CDR3 contains 15 residues. CDR3 DNA sequence: TGTGCCAGCAGTCACTCGACAGGGGCGACCGGGGAGCTGTTTTTT. It yields the protein CASSHSTGATGELFF.

This clonotype has just one count. The junction and the germline gene differ at one end; a read error may be behind it. The genes are TRBV5-1 and TRBJ1-1; D is possibly TRBD1 (6 bases). CDR3 length: 11 residues. Germline V lookup: CDR1 SGHRS, CDR2 YFSETQ. The CDR3 is CASLGDTGAFF. The CDR3 DNA sequence: TGCGCCAGTCTGGGGGACACTGGAGCTTTCTTT.

This clonotype was seen many times. This chain connects TRBV28 to TRBJ1-2; D gene ambiguous. Trimming shortened V by 8 bases and J by 8 bases, and 21 bases separated the two germline ends. The germline V gene encodes CDR1 MDHEN and CDR2 SYDVKM. The CDR3 covers 14 residues. The CDR3 nucleotides are TGTGCCAGCGGTCCCGGTACCGGTCTTGTCGGCTACACCTTC. Amino acid sequence: CASGPGTGLVGYTF.

In its sample, this clonotype was seen many times. This sequence joins TRBV9 and TRBJ2-1; TRBD2 might be the D (7 bases). Germline V gene data show CDR1 as SGDLS and CDR2 as YYNGEE. The CDR3 contains 15 residues. V lost 0 bases and J 4 bases, leaving 11 bases between the germline ends. The CDR3 reads CASSVEGGGYNEQFF. The CDR3 region has the DNA TGTGCCAGCAGCGTAGAGGGGGGGGGTTACAATGAGCAGTTCTTC.

Concerning this clonotype: A read error may explain this, as a much larger clone is one base away. The chain carries TRBV27 and TRBJ1-2; D is unresolved. This CDR3 has 14 residues. Germline loops: CDR1 MNHEY, CDR2 SMNVEV (reference sequence). The V gene lost 3 bases and the J gene lost 2 bases, with 10 bases spanning the gap. The CDR3 loop is CASSLRSANYGYTF. CDR3 DNA: TGTGCCAGCAGTTTGAGGTCAGCCAACTATGGCTACACCTTC.

The rearrangement joins TRBV12-3 or TRBV12-4 to TRBJ2-1; TRBD2 aligns across 11 bases. This CDR3 has 18 residues. V gave up 0 bases and J gave up 7 bases; unmatched junction bases: 11. The CDR3 DNA reads as TGTGCCAGCAGTTTAGCCGCCGAACTAGCGGGGGACAGGAATGAGCAGTTCTTC. This translates into CASSLAAELAGDRNEQFF.

J is TRBJ1-6 and V is TRBV29-1; TRBD1 is a possible D gene (5 bases). V lost 4 bases to trimming and J lost 9 bases, with 13 bases between them. CDR3 length: 13 amino acids. Germline values: CDR1 SQVTM, CDR2 ANQGSEA. CDR3 protein: CSVGIGTSSPLHF. The CDR3 DNA sequence: TGCAGCGTTGGGATAGGGACGAGTTCACCCCTCCACTTT.

This clonotype was seen a handful of times. The chain joins TRBV28 to TRBJ2-5; 9 bases fit TRBD2. V lost 5 bases to trimming and J lost 1 base; unmatched junction nucleotides: 11. Looked up from germline, CDR1 is MDHEN and CDR2 is SYDVKM. The CDR3 loop spans 17 amino acids. The chain's CDR3 is CASSPFSSGASQETQYF. The CDR3, as DNA: TGTGCCAGCAGTCCCTTCTCTAGCGGGGCGAGCCAAGAGACCCAGTACTTC. Based on the CDR3 plus reference TRBV28 and TRBJ2-5, the full variable domain is DVKVTQSSRYLVKRTGEKVFLECVQDMDHENMFWYRQDPGLGLRLIYFSYDVKMKEKGDIPEGYSVSREKKERFSLILESASTNQTSMYLCASSPFSSGASQETQYFGPGTRLLVL.

The chain has TRBV6-5 and TRBJ2-1; 11 positions match TRBD2. Trimming at V came to 6 bases and at J to 3 bases, leaving 4 bases not matched to a gene. The germline V gene has CDR1 MNHEY and CDR2 SVGAGI. The length of the CDR3 is 15 residues. In DNA, the CDR3 is TGTGCCAGCAGGACGGGACTAGCGGACTACAATGAGCAGTTCTTC. This codes for CASRTGLADYNEQFF.